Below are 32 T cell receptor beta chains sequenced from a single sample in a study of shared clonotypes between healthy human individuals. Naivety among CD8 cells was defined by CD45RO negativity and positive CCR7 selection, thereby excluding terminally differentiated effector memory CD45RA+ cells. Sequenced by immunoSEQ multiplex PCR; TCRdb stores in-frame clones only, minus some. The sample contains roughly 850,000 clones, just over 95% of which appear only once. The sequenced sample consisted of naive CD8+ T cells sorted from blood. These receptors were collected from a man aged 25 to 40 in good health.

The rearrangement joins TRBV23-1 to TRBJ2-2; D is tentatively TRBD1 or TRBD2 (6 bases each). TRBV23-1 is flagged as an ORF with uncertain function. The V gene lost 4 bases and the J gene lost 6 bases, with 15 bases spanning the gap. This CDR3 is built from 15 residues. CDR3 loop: CASSRQGGHAGELFF. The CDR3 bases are TGCGCCAGCAGTCGCCAAGGGGGGCACGCCGGGGAGCTGTTTTTT.

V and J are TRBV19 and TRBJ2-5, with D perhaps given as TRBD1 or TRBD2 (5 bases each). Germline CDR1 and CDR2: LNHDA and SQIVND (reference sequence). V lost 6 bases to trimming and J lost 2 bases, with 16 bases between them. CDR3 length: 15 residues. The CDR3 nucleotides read TGTGCCAGTAGGCTGCTCGGGACCCCACAAGAGACCCAGTACTTC. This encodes CASRLLGTPQETQYF.

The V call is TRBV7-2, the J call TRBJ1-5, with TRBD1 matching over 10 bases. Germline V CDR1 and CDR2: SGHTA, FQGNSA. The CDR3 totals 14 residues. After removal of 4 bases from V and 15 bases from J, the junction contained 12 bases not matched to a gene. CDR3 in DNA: TGTGCCAGCAGCTCCCGGGACAGGGGTTCCACATGGCATTTT. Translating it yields CASSSRDRGSTWHF.

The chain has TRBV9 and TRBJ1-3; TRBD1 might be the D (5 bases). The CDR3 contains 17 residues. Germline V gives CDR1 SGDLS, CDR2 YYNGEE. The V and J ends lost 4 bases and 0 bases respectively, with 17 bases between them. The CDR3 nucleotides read TGTGCCAGCAGCCTCCCAGGGCGGCTTGACTCTGGAAACACCATATATTTT. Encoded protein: CASSLPGRLDSGNTIYF. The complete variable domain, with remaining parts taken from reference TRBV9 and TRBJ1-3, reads DSGVTQTPKHLITATGQRVTLRCSPRSGDLSVYWYQQSLDQGLQFLIQYYNGEERAKGNILERFSAQQFPDLHSELNLSSLELGDSALYFCASSLPGRLDSGNTIYFGEGSWLTVV.

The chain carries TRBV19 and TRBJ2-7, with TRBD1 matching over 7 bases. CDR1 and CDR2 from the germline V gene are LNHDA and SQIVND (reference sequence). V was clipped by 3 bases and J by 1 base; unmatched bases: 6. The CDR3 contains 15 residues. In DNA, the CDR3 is TGTGCCAGTAGTATCGGGACAGATAGTTCCTACGAGCAGTACTTC. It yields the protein CASSIGTDSSYEQYF.

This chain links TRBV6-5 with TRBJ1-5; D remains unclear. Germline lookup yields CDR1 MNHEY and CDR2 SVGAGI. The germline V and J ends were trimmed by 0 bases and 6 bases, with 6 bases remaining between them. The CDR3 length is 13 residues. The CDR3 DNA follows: TGTGCCAGCAGTTACTCGGTCCGTCAGCCCCAGCATTTT. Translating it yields CASSYSVRQPQHF.

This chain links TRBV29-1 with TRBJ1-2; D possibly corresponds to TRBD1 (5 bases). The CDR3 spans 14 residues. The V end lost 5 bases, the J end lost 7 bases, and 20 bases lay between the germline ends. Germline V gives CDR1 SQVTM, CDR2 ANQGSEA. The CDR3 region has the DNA TGCAGCGTTCCACCTAGTGGGGGGTCTCGTGGCTACACCTTC. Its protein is CSVPPSGGSRGYTF.

CDR3 loop: CASSRRIEKLFF. The CDR3 region has the DNA TGCGCCAGCAGCCGCCGGATTGAAAAACTGTTTTTT. The chain links TRBV4-1 to TRBJ1-4; D gene uncertain. Germline CDR1 MGHRA, CDR2 YSYEKL. V lost 4 bases, J lost 7 bases, and 7 bases lay in between. The CDR3 loop spans 12 amino acids.

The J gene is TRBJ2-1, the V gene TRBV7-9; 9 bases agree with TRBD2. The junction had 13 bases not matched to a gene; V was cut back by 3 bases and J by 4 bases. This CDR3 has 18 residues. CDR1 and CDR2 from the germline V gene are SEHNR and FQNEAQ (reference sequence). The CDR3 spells CASSFEGTSRQPYNEQFF. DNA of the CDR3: TGTGCCAGCAGCTTCGAAGGGACTAGCAGACAACCTTACAATGAGCAGTTCTTC.

Here the CDR3 reads CASSLGQGRNTEAFF. The CDR3 nucleotides are TGCGCCAGCAGCTTGGGACAGGGTAGGAACACTGAAGCTTTCTTT. The gene calls are TRBV5-1 and TRBJ1-1; 7 nucleotides align to TRBD1. The CDR3 has 15 residues. CDR1 and CDR2 from the germline V gene are SGHRS and YFSETQ. The junction had 3 bases not matched to a gene; V was cut back by 0 bases and J by 1 base.

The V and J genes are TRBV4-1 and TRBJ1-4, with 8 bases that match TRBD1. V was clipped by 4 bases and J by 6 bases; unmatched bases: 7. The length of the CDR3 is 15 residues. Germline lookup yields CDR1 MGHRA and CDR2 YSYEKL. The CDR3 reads CASSPQDRDDEKLFF. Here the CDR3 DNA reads TGCGCCAGCAGCCCTCAGGACAGGGATGATGAAAAACTGTTTTTT.

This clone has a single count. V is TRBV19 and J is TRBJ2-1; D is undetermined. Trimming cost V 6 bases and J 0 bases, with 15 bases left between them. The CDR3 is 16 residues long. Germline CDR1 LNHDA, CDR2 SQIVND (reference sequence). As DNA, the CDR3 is TGTGCCAGTAGCCCGTGGACGTTGAGCTCCTACAATGAGCAGTTCTTC. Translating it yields CASSPWTLSSYNEQFF.

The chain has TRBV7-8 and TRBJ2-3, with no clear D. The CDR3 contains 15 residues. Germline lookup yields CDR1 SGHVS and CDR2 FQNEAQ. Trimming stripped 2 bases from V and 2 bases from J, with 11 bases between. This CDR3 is CASSLYHGDTDTQYF. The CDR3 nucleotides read TGTGCCAGCAGCTTATACCATGGGGACACAGATACGCAGTATTTT.

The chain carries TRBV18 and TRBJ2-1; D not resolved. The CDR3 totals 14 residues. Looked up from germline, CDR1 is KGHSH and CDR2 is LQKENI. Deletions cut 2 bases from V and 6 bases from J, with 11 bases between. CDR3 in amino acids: CASSPGMKANEQFF. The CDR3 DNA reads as TGTGCCAGCTCACCAGGTATGAAGGCCAATGAGCAGTTCTTC.

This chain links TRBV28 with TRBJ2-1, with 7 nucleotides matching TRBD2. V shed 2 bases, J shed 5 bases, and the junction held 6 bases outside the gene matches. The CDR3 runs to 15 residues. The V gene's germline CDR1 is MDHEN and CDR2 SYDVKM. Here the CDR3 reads CASSLIAGEDNEQFF. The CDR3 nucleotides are TGTGCCAGCAGTTTAATCGCGGGAGAAGACAATGAGCAGTTCTTC. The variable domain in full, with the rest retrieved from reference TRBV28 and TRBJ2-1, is DVKVTQSSRYLVKRTGEKVFLECVQDMDHENMFWYRQDPGLGLRLIYFSYDVKMKEKGDIPEGYSVSREKKERFSLILESASTNQTSMYLCASSLIAGEDNEQFFGPGTRLTVL.

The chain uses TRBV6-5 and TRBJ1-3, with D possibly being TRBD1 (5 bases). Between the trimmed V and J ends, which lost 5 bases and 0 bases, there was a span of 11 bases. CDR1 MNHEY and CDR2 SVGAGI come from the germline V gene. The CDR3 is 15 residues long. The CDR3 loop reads CASSPRGLSGNTIYF. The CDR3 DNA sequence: TGTGCCAGCAGTCCCCGGGGCCTCTCTGGAAACACCATATATTTT.

The CDR3 loop reads CASSFAARTEAFF. CDR3 sequence (DNA): TGTGCCAGCAGTTTCGCAGCCCGCACCGAAGCTTTCTTT. The chain carries TRBV27 and TRBJ1-1; D gene uncertain. Trimming shortened V by 3 bases and J by 8 bases, and 13 bases separated the two germline ends. Germline-derived CDR1 and CDR2 are MNHEY and SMNVEV (reference sequence). CDR3 length: 13 amino acids.

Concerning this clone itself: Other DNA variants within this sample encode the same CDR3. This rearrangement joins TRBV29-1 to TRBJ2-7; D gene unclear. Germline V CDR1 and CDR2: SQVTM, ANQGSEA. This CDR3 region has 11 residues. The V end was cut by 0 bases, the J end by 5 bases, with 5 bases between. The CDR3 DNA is TGCAGCGTTGAAGAAGGGAACGAGCAGTACTTC. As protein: CSVEEGNEQYF.

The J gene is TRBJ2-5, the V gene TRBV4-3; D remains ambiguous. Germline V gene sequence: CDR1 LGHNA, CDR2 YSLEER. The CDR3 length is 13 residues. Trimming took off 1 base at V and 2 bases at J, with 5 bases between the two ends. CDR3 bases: TGCGCCAGCAGCCAAGGGGGTCAAGAGACCCAGTACTTC. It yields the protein CASSQGGQETQYF.

DNA for the CDR3: TGTGCCAGCAGCGCCTGGGGGGACGACTATGGCTACACCTTC. Residues: CASSAWGDDYGYTF. The V call is TRBV11-2, the J call TRBJ1-2; tentative D call: TRBD1 (5 bases). V was cut by 5 bases and J by 3 bases, with 13 bases left in between. The CDR3 sequence is 14 residues long. Germline V gene sequence: CDR1 SGHAT, CDR2 FQNNGV.

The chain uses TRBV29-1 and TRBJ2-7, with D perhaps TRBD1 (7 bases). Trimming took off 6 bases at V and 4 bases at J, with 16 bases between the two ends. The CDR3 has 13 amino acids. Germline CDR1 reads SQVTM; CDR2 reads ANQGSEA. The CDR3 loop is CSVSGGLGYEQYF. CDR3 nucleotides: TGCAGCGTATCAGGGGGACTGGGGTACGAGCAGTACTTC.

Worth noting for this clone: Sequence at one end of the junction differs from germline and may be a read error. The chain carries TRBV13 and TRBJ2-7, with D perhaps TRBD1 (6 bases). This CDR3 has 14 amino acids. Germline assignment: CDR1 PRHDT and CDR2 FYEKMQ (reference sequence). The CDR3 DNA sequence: TGTGCCAGCAACTTAGGGGGAAGCTCCTACGAGCAGTACTTC. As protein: CASNLGGSSYEQYF. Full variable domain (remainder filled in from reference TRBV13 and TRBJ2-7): AAGVIQSPRHLIKEKRETATLKCYPIPRHDTVYWYQQGPGQDPQFLISFYEKMQSDKGSIPDRFSAQQFSDYHSELNMSSLELGDSALYFCASNLGGSSYEQYFGPGTRLTVT.

CDR3 nucleotide sequence: TGTGCCAGCAGCTTATCTAGCGGGAGTCGAAATGAGCAGTTCTTC. Its protein product is CASSLSSGSRNEQFF. The rearrangement joins TRBV13 to TRBJ2-1; 10 positions agree with TRBD2. J was trimmed by 7 bases and V by 2 bases; bases with no gene match: 5. Germline CDR1 PRHDT, CDR2 FYEKMQ (reference sequence). This CDR3 spans 15 amino acids.

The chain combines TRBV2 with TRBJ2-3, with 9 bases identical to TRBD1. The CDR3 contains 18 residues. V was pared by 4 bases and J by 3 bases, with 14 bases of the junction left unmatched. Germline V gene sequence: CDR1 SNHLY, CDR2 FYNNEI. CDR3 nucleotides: TGTGCCAGCAGTGCCAACTCTTGGGACAGGGTAAGGACAGATACGCAGTATTTT. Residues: CASSANSWDRVRTDTQYF.

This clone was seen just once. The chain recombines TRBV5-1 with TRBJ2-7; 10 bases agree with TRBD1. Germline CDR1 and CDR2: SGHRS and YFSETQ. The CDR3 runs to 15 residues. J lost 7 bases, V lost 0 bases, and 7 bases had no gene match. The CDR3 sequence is CASSLEGQGIVEQYF. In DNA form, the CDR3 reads TGCGCCAGCAGCTTGGAGGGACAGGGGATTGTTGAGCAGTACTTC.

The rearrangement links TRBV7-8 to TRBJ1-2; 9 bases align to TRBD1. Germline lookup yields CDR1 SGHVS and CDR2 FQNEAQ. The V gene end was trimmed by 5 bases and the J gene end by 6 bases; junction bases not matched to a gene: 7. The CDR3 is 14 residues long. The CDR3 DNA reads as TGTGCCAGCAGCCAAAGGACAGGGGTTGATGGCTACACCTTC. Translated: CASSQRTGVDGYTF. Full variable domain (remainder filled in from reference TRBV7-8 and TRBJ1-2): GAGVSQSPRYKVAKRGQDVALRCDPISGHVSLFWYQQALGQGPEFLTYFQNEAQLDKSGLPSDRFFAERPEGSVSTLKIQRTQQEDSAVYLCASSQRTGVDGYTFGSGTRLTVV.

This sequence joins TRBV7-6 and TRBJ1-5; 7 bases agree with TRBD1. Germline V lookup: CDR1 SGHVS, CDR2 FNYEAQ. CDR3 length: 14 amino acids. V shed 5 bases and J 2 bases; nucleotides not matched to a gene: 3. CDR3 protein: CASSDRAGNQPQHF. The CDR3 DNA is TGTGCCAGCAGCGACAGGGCTGGCAATCAGCCCCAGCATTTT. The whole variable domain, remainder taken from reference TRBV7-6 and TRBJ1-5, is GAGVSQSPRYKVTKRGQDVALRCDPISGHVSLYWYRQALGQGPEFLTYFNYEAQQDKSGLPNDRFSAERPEGSISTLTIQRTEQRDSAMYRCASSDRAGNQPQHFGDGTRLSIL.

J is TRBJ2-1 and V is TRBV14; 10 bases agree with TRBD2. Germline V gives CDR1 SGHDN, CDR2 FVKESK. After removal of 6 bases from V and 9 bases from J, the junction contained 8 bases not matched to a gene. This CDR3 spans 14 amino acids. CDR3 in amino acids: CASSPSGGFGEQFF. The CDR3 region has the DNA TGTGCCAGCAGTCCTAGCGGGGGCTTCGGTGAGCAGTTCTTC.

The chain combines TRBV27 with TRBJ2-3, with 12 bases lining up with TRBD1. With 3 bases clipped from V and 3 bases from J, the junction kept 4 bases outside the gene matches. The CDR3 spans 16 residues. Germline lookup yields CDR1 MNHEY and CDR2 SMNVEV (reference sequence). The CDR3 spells CASSFRDRGRTDTQYF. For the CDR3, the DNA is TGTGCCAGCAGTTTTAGGGACAGGGGGCGGACAGATACGCAGTATTTT.

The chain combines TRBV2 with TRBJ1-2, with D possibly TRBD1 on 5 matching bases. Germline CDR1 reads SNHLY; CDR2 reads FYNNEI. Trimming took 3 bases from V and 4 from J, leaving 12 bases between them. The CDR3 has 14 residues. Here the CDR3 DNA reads TGTGCCAGCAGTGACGGGGGGAACAGCTATGGCTACACCTTC. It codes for CASSDGGNSYGYTF.

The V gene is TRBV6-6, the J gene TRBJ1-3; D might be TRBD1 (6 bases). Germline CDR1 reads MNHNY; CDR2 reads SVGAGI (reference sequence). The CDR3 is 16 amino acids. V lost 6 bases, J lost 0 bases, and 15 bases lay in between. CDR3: CASRSGTPSSGNTIYF. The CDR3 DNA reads TGTGCCAGCAGGTCCGGGACACCTAGCTCTGGAAACACCATATATTTT.

DNA of the CDR3: TGTGCCAGCAGCTCCCCCCCACGGACAGATACGCAGTATTTT. Protein product: CASSSPPRTDTQYF. The chain links TRBV7-9 to TRBJ2-3; D remains unclear. Looked up from germline, CDR1 is SEHNR and CDR2 is FQNEAQ (reference sequence). CDR3 length equals 14 residues. V lost 4 bases and J lost 3, with 11 bases in between.